The following is a TCR beta chain sequence with its context. Its antigen is as yet unknown. The entry originates in a study of T cells after yellow fever vaccination. Study conclusions and caveats: Clones from primary vaccination mostly reappeared after the booster (around 97% CD4, approximately 86% CD8). Abundant bulk-population clonotypes could contaminate the FACS-sorted repertoires. Clonotype sharing between CD4 and CD8 compartments was small.

Per the germline V gene, CDR1 is SGHRS and CDR2 is YFSETQ. The CDR3 length is 18 residues. Losses at the gene ends were 3 bases for V and 1 base for J; bases not matched to a gene: 14. A 5'RACE template-switching step, the method used to make TCR cDNA, added a universal primer site and UMIs. TCRdb re-called the 5' RACE reads with MiXCR, one entry per CDR3 protein. Of about 330,000 distinct CDR3 sequences listed, roughly 3.9% are singletons. This chain links TRBV5-1 with TRBJ2-3; 7 bases match TRBD2. The clonotype originates from a man between 18 and 29 years old who received the YFV17D yellow fever vaccine. The input for sequencing was PBMCs, taken 5 days after the yellow fever booster vaccination. CDR3 region: CASSWRRGGSSGTDTQYF. CDR3 in DNA: TGCGCCAGCAGCTGGAGGAGGGGAGGGAGTTCGGGCACAGATACGCAGTATTTT.